The 24 T cell receptor beta chains in this list originate from one sample, sequenced in a study of brain T cells in children with intractable seizures. Specified time point: blood from clinic visit 5 months post-surgery; TSC patient then seizure free. Only in-frame clones appear in the TCRdb table, and some are missing; sequencing was by immunoSEQ multiplex PCR. The profile covers about 350,000 clones, with 85% to 95% appearing a single time and 5.7% taken by the ten largest. The sample in question was peripheral blood, obtained roughly 5 months after surgery. The receptor source for this set is a boy in the first two years of life with tuberous sclerosis and intractable seizures.

In nucleotides, the CDR3 is TGTGCCAGCAGTGGACAGGGAGTACAGGGTGAAGCTTTCTTT. This translates into CASSGQGVQGEAFF. This chain uses TRBV2 with TRBJ1-1; 7 positions match TRBD1. Germline CDR1 reads SNHLY; CDR2 reads FYNNEI. The junction had 9 bases not matched to a gene; V was cut back by 4 bases and J by 7 bases. The CDR3 extends over 14 amino acids.

The chain has TRBV19 and TRBJ1-6, with no clear D. The CDR3 totals 14 residues. Germline CDR1 and CDR2: LNHDA and SQIVND (reference sequence). The V end was cut by 5 bases, the J end by 4 bases, with 9 bases between. The CDR3 loop reads CASSPSRYNSPLHF. In DNA form, the CDR3 reads TGTGCCAGTAGTCCGTCGCGGTATAATTCACCCCTCCACTTT.

The chain combines TRBV19 with TRBJ2-3, with a possible D match to TRBD2 (6 bases). The CDR3 consists of 15 residues. Between the trimmed V and J ends, which lost 1 base and 4 bases, there was a span of 12 bases. Germline V gene data show CDR1 as LNHDA and CDR2 as SQIVND (reference sequence). CDR3 sequence reads: CASSIGPGEADTQYF. The CDR3 bases are TGTGCCAGTAGTATAGGTCCCGGGGAGGCAGATACGCAGTATTTT.

The chain has TRBV14 and TRBJ2-3; 9 bases line up with TRBD1. Trimming cost V 4 bases and J 8 bases; bases outside gene matches: 10. This CDR3 is 15 amino acids long. Germline V gene sequence: CDR1 SGHDN, CDR2 FVKESK. The CDR3 nucleotides are TGTGCCAGCAGCCTCCGGGGACAGGGCAAACCTACGCAGTATTTT. Its protein is CASSLRGQGKPTQYF. Combining the CDR3 with reference TRBV14 and TRBJ2-3 gives the whole variable domain EAGVTQFPSHSVIEKGQTVTLRCDPISGHDNLYWYRRVMGKEIKFLLHFVKESKQDESGMPNNRFLAERTGGTYSTLKVQPAELEDSGVYFCASSLRGQGKPTQYFGPGTRLTVL.

V gene TRBV5-1 combines with J gene TRBJ1-2; D call uncertain. The CDR3 is made up of 13 amino acids. The V gene's germline CDR1 is SGHRS and CDR2 YFSETQ. V dropped 0 bases and J dropped 7 bases, with 10 bases sitting between them. In DNA form, the CDR3 reads TGCGCCAGCAGCTTGGTCGGGGAAAGTGGCTACACCTTC. This gives the protein CASSLVGESGYTF.

V usage is TRBV5-4 and J usage is TRBJ2-7; perhaps D is TRBD1 or TRBD2 (5 bases each). The CDR3 extends over 13 amino acids. CDR1 is SGHNT, CDR2 YYREEE, per germline (reference sequence). V lost 1 base and J lost 5, with 10 bases in between. CDR3 nucleotide sequence: TGTGCCAGCAGCTTGCCAGGGACCCACGAGCAGTACTTC. Translating it yields CASSLPGTHEQYF.

A word on this clone: This CDR3 is also generated by other DNA sequences in the sample. This rearrangement joins TRBV30 to TRBJ1-2; D uncertain. V was clipped by 0 bases and J by 4 bases, with 6 bases between them. Germline V CDR1 and CDR2: GTSNPN, SVGIG (reference sequence). The CDR3 has 12 amino acids. In nucleotides, the CDR3 is TGTGCCTGGAGTGTAGGTGGCTATGGCTACACCTTC. This gives the protein CAWSVGGYGYTF.

The J gene is TRBJ2-7, the V gene TRBV7-9; D gene unclear. The CDR3 runs 12 residues. The V end was cut by 1 base, the J end by 3 bases, with 4 bases between. Germline values: CDR1 SEHNR, CDR2 FQNEAQ (reference sequence). Here the CDR3 reads CASSLDNYEQYF. CDR3 sequence (DNA): TGTGCCAGCAGCTTAGACAACTACGAGCAGTACTTC.

The chain employs TRBV6-1 and TRBJ1-2; D possibly corresponds to TRBD1 (6 bases). V was trimmed by 3 bases and J by 6 bases, leaving 11 bases between them. The CDR3 loop spans 13 amino acids. Germline assignment: CDR1 MNHNS and CDR2 SASEGT. The CDR3 protein is CASSEWAGDGYTF. The CDR3 region has the DNA TGTGCCAGCAGTGAGTGGGCAGGGGATGGCTACACCTTC.

J is TRBJ2-3 and V is TRBV4-1, with 7 bases lining up with TRBD2. Germline V gene data show CDR1 as MGHRA and CDR2 as YSYEKL. This CDR3 is built from 18 residues. With V trimmed by 6 bases and J by 0 bases, 15 bases remained unmatched. CDR3 sequence: CASRPGRGQNPSTDTQYF. DNA of the CDR3: TGCGCCAGCAGACCGGGGAGGGGTCAAAACCCTAGCACAGATACGCAGTATTTT.

V gene TRBV29-1 combines with J gene TRBJ1-1; D unclear. V was pared by 3 bases and J by 1 base, with 9 bases between. The germline V gene encodes CDR1 SQVTM and CDR2 ANQGSEA. This CDR3 has 13 residues. CDR3 residues: CSVDSPKNTEAFF. Here the CDR3 DNA reads TGCAGCGTTGACTCCCCGAAGAACACTGAAGCTTTCTTT.

The rearrangement links TRBV3-1 (or the pseudogene TRBV3-2) to TRBJ2-7, with D unclear. The CDR3 loop spans 13 amino acids. V lost 6 bases and J 3 bases, leaving 12 bases between the germline ends. Germline V gene lookup returns CDR1 LGHDT and CDR2 YNNKEL (reference sequence). The CDR3 sequence: CASSNGVVYEQYF. The CDR3 nucleotides read TGTGCCAGCAGTAATGGGGTCGTCTACGAGCAGTACTTC.

The genes are TRBV18 and TRBJ2-2; D remains unclear. The germline gives CDR1 KGHSH, CDR2 LQKENI. V shed 3 bases and J shed 5 bases, with 7 bases lying between them. The CDR3 is made up of 13 amino acids. Here the CDR3 DNA reads TGTGCCAGCTCACCGGCGAGGACCGGGGAGCTGTTTTTT. Translation gives CASSPARTGELFF.

The V call is TRBV6-5, the J call TRBJ2-7; TRBD1 might be the D (6 bases). The V and J ends lost 10 bases and 3 bases respectively, with 7 bases between them. This CDR3 spans 10 amino acids. The V gene's germline CDR1 is MNHEY and CDR2 SVGAGI. The CDR3 DNA sequence: TGTGCCAAGGACAGCTACGAGCAGTACTTC. It codes for CAKDSYEQYF.

A word on this clone: This CDR3 is also generated by other DNA sequences in the sample. V gene TRBV7-9 combines with J gene TRBJ1-2; the D is unclear. The CDR3 extends over 13 amino acids. Germline values: CDR1 SEHNR, CDR2 FQNEAQ (reference sequence). V gave up 3 bases and J gave up 2 bases, with 7 bases separating them. CDR3 bases: TGTGCCAGCAGCTTGGCAGCAAACTATGGCTACACCTTC. Its translation: CASSLAANYGYTF.

The genes are TRBV7-9 and TRBJ1-1, with 9 nucleotides matching TRBD1. The germline CDR1 and CDR2 sequences are SEHNR and FQNEAQ (reference sequence). Losses at the gene ends were 4 bases for V and 0 bases for J; bases not matched to a gene: 12. The CDR3 contains 18 residues. In DNA, the CDR3 is TGTGCCAGCAGCTCCGGGACAGGGCATAAATTTATGAACACTGAAGCTTTCTTT. Amino acids: CASSSGTGHKFMNTEAFF. The variable domain in full, with the rest retrieved from reference TRBV7-9 and TRBJ1-1, is DTGVSQNPRHKITKRGQNVTFRCDPISEHNRLYWYRQTLGQGPEFLTYFQNEAQLEKSRLLSDRFSAERPKGSFSTLEIQRTEQGDSAMYLCASSSGTGHKFMNTEAFFGQGTRLTVV.

The chain recombines TRBV5-8 with TRBJ2-7; D is undetermined. The CDR3 covers 16 residues. Deletions cut 4 bases from V and 0 bases from J, with 17 bases between. Germline CDR1 and CDR2: SGHTS and YDEGEE. CDR3 sequence reads: CASSPRHAKFSYEQYF. The CDR3 coding sequence is TGTGCCAGCAGCCCCAGACACGCCAAATTCTCCTACGAGCAGTACTTC.

J is TRBJ2-2 and V is TRBV2, with D possibly TRBD2 on 5 matching bases. Germline lookup yields CDR1 SNHLY and CDR2 FYNNEI. V lost 1 base and J 1 base, leaving 19 bases between the germline ends. The CDR3 length is 19 residues. CDR3 sequence: CASSEDNRWETLNTGELFF. The CDR3 region has the DNA TGTGCCAGCAGTGAAGATAATAGGTGGGAGACCTTGAACACCGGGGAGCTGTTTTTT.

The chain uses TRBV5-6 and TRBJ1-6; D may be TRBD1 (6 bases). Trimming left V 0 bases short and J 10 bases short, with 11 bases between. Per germline, CDR1 SGHDT and CDR2 YYEEEE. This CDR3 region has 14 residues. CDR3 DNA sequence: TGTGCCAGCAGCTTGGTAGCCAGGGGATCACCCCTCCACTTT. It yields the protein CASSLVARGSPLHF.

CDR3 sequence (DNA): TGTGCCAGTAGTATTGTAATCACAGATACGCAGTATTTT. Translating it yields CASSIVITDTQYF. This chain joins TRBV19 and TRBJ2-3; D remains ambiguous. From germline, CDR1 is LNHDA and CDR2 SQIVND (reference sequence). The CDR3 has 13 residues. V was clipped by 3 bases and J by 2 bases, with 6 bases between them. Full variable domain (missing parts from reference TRBV19 and TRBJ2-3): DGGITQSPKYLFRKEGQNVTLSCEQNLNHDAMYWYRQDPGQGLRLIYYSQIVNDFQKGDIAEGYSVSREKKESFPLTVTSAQKNPTAFYLCASSIVITDTQYFGPGTRLTVL.

The V and J genes are TRBV12-3 or TRBV12-4 and TRBJ1-1, with 8 nucleotides matching TRBD1. J was trimmed by 12 bases and V by 5 bases; bases with no gene match: 8. This CDR3 has 12 amino acids. The CDR3 spells CASSRTGRKTFF. In nucleotides, the CDR3 is TGTGCCAGCAGTCGGACAGGGAGGAAGACTTTCTTT.

The V and J genes are TRBV30 and TRBJ1-2, with D unresolved. V lost 2 bases and J 2 bases, leaving 6 bases between the germline ends. Germline V gives CDR1 GTSNPN, CDR2 SVGIG (reference sequence). The CDR3 has 12 amino acids. The chain's CDR3 is CAWSWENYGYTF. In nucleotides, the CDR3 is TGTGCCTGGAGTTGGGAGAACTATGGCTACACCTTC.

The chain carries TRBV9 and TRBJ2-7; D is ambiguous. V was clipped by 0 bases and J by 2 bases, with 9 bases between them. The germline gives CDR1 SGDLS, CDR2 YYNGEE. The CDR3 is made up of 14 amino acids. The CDR3 sequence: CASSVDNAPYEQYF. CDR3 coding DNA: TGTGCCAGCAGCGTAGATAATGCCCCCTACGAGCAGTACTTC.

The rearrangement joins TRBV27 to TRBJ2-1; 10 bases agree with TRBD2. V lost 6 bases, J lost 3 bases, and 14 bases stayed unmatched. CDR3 length equals 18 residues. Germline loops: CDR1 MNHEY, CDR2 SMNVEV (reference sequence). CDR3 region: CASRPLAGTRGNYNEQFF. CDR3 in DNA: TGTGCCAGCAGACCACTAGCGGGAACAAGGGGGAACTACAATGAGCAGTTCTTC.